The rows below give T cell receptor beta chains drawn from one sample of a study of blood T cell repertoires in COVID-19. Libraries were prepared by immunoSEQ multiplex PCR; TCRdb keeps only in-frame clonotypes and omits some of them. The sample records roughly 260,000 clones, 75% to 90% being singletons. Sequencing was carried out using peripheral blood. These receptors were taken from a woman in her forties or fifties who had recovered from COVID-19. The CDR3 runs from the conserved cysteine through the conserved F or W. A D gene is named only where the DNA matches it firmly. Clone size is shown for a subset of rows, as once, few, many or a class of expanded clone.

abundance	v_gene	j_gene	d_gene	CDR3nt	CDR3aa
few	TRBV3-1/TRBV3-2	TRBJ1-4	NA	TGTGCCAGCAGCCAAGATAGCAGGCGTGGACAGTCTAATGAAAAACTGTTTTTT	CASSQDSRRGQSNEKLFF
NA	TRBV30	TRBJ1-1	TRBD1	TGTGCCTGGAATAGGGACAGGGCGGCGCCTATGAACACTGAAGCTTTCTTT	CAWNRDRAAPMNTEAFF
NA	TRBV30	TRBJ1-3	NA	TGTGCCTGGAGTCACTCTGGAAACACCATATATTTT	CAWSHSGNTIYF
once	TRBV5-1	TRBJ2-1	TRBD1	TGCGCCAGCAGCTTGGTTGGGACAGGTTACTCCTACAATGAGCAGTTCTTC	CASSLVGTGYSYNEQFF
NA	TRBV11-2	TRBJ2-7	NA	TGTGCCAGCAGACAGGCGGGGGCATCCCTCTACGAGCAGTACTTC	CASRQAGASLYEQYF
NA	TRBV9	TRBJ2-1	TRBD2	TGTGCCAGCAGCGTAGGAACTAGCGGGACCCTGATGGGTGAGCAGTTCTTC	CASSVGTSGTLMGEQFF
once	TRBV27	TRBJ1-2	NA	TGTGCCAGCAGTCCATCGACAGTCTCCGGCTACACCTTC	CASSPSTVSGYTF
NA	TRBV6-1	TRBJ2-7	TRBD1	TGTGCCAGCAGTGAGACAGGGGGCCACGAGCAGTACTTC	CASSETGGHEQYF
NA	TRBV21-1	TRBJ1-1	NA	TGTGCCAGCAACCCCGGGACATCCCCTGAAGCTTTCTTT	CASNPGTSPEAFF
NA	TRBV20-1	TRBJ2-7	TRBD2	TGCAGTGCTAGTGCACCCGGGACTAGCGGGAGGTACGAGCAGTACTTC	CSASAPGTSGRYEQYF
NA	TRBV18	TRBJ2-6	NA	TGTGCCAGCTCACCTAAACGAGGTGGGGCCAACGTCCTGACTTTC	CASSPKRGGANVLTF
NA	TRBV4-3	TRBJ2-7	NA	TGCGCCAGCAGCCAAGAGGGGGCTGGCGAGCAGTACTTC	CASSQEGAGEQYF
NA	TRBV4-3	TRBJ2-7	TRBD1	TGCGCCAGCAGCCAGTCCAGGGGGACCGAGCAGTACTTC	CASSQSRGTEQYF
NA	TRBV5-1	TRBJ1-1	NA	TGCGCCAGCAGCCCAGGGGATCTCAGGGGCCCTGAAGCTTTCTTT	CASSPGDLRGPEAFF
NA	TRBV11-1	TRBJ2-1	NA	TGTGCCAGCAGCTTAAGGGGGAGCTCCTACAATGAGCAGTTCTTC	CASSLRGSSYNEQFF
NA	TRBV4-3	TRBJ1-3	NA	TGCGCCAGCAGCCTACTGACAGGCAAATTCTCTGGAAACACCATATATTTT	CASSLLTGKFSGNTIYF
NA	TRBV5-4	TRBJ2-3	TRBD2	TGTGCCAGCAGCTTCCCAACTAGCGGGATAACAGATACGCAGTATTTT	CASSFPTSGITDTQYF
NA	TRBV19	TRBJ1-2	NA	TGTGCCAGTAGTATAGGTCGGGGTTATGGCTACACCTTC	CASSIGRGYGYTF
NA	TRBV7-9	TRBJ2-4	NA	TGTGCCAGCAGCTTGGTGATCAGGGGTATTGACAAAAACATTCAGTACTTC	CASSLVIRGIDKNIQYF
NA	TRBV6-2/TRBV6-3	TRBJ1-1	NA	TGTGCCAGCAGTCGGGAAGGGACTGAAGCTTTCTTT	CASSREGTEAFF
NA	TRBV5-4	TRBJ1-2	NA	TGTGCCAGCAGCTCGGGACACCACCTTAACTATGGCTACACCTTC	CASSSGHHLNYGYTF
NA	TRBV29-1	TRBJ1-1	NA	TGCAGCGTTGACTTCGGGGCTGAAGCTTTCTTT	CSVDFGAEAFF
NA	TRBV9	TRBJ1-3	TRBD1	TGTGCCAGCAGCTCACAGGGGGCGGCAGGAAACACCATATATTTT	CASSSQGAAGNTIYF
NA	TRBV18	TRBJ1-1	NA	TGTGCCAGCTCACCACGGGAGGGTCTGGGGACTGAAGCTTTCTTT	CASSPREGLGTEAFF
NA	TRBV7-2	TRBJ2-4	NA	TGTGCCAGCAGCTTTAGACAGGCTGGGGACATTCAGTACTTC	CASSFRQAGDIQYF
NA	TRBV11-2	TRBJ2-4	NA	TGTGCCAGCAGCTTTTCCGGGTTCCCAAACATTCAGTACTTC	CASSFSGFPNIQYF
NA	TRBV7-2	TRBJ1-5	TRBD1	TGTGCCAGCAGCCACAAACAGGGGAGTAATCAGCCCCAGCATTTT	CASSHKQGSNQPQHF
NA	TRBV27	TRBJ1-2	NA	TGTGCCAGCAGTTTATTCGGCTATGGCTACACCTTC	CASSLFGYGYTF
NA	TRBV5-1	TRBJ2-3	NA	TGCGCCAGCAGCCCCACAGGGACAGATACGCAGTATTTT	CASSPTGTDTQYF